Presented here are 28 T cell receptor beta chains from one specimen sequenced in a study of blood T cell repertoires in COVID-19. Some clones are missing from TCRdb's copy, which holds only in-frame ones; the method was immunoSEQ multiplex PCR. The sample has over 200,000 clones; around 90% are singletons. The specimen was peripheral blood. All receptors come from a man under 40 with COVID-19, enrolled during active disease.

CDR3 amino acids: CATSSERGFNYGYTF. In DNA form, the CDR3 reads TGTGCCACCAGCAGCGAAAGGGGATTTAACTATGGCTACACCTTC. The chain employs TRBV15 and TRBJ1-2, with D possibly matching TRBD1 (5 bases). CDR3 length equals 15 residues. Trimming cost V 3 bases and J 1 base, with 12 bases left between them. Germline CDR1 is LNHNV and CDR2 is YYDKDF (reference sequence).

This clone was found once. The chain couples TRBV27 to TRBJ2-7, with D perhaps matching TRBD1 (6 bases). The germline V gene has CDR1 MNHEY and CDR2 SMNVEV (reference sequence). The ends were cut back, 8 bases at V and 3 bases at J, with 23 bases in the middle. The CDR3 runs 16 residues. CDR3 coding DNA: TGTGCCAGCTCTTCCTATATGACAGGAGGAGGCTACGAGCAGTACTTC. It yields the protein CASSSYMTGGGYEQYF.

DNA for the CDR3: TGCAGTGCCTTTATCTTCTACGAGCAGTACTTC. Amino acids: CSAFIFYEQYF. V usage is TRBV20-1 and J usage is TRBJ2-7; no definite D call. This CDR3 spans 11 amino acids. Trimming took off 6 bases at V and 3 bases at J, with 9 bases between the two ends. Germline CDR1 and CDR2: DFQATT and SNEGSKA (reference sequence).

CDR3 region: CSVHNRIANTEAFF. The CDR3 region has the DNA TGCAGCGTCCACAACCGCATCGCGAACACTGAAGCTTTCTTT. The V call is TRBV29-1, the J call TRBJ1-1; no clear D. This CDR3 has 14 amino acids. V gave up 6 bases and J gave up 1 base, with 15 bases separating them. The germline V gene has CDR1 SQVTM and CDR2 ANQGSEA.

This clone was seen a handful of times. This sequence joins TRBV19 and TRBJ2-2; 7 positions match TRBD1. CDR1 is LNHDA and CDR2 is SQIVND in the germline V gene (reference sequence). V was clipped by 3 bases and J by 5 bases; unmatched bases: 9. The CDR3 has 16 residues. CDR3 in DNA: TGTGCCAGTAGTATTAGGGGGCCCCGGGGTACCGGGGAGCTGTTTTTT. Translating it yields CASSIRGPRGTGELFF.

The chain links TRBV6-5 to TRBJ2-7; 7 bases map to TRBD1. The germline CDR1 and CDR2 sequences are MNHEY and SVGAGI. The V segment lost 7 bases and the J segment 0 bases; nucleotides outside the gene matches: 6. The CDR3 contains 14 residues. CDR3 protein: CASTKTGNSYEQYF. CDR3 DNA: TGTGCCAGCACCAAGACAGGGAACTCCTACGAGCAGTACTTC.

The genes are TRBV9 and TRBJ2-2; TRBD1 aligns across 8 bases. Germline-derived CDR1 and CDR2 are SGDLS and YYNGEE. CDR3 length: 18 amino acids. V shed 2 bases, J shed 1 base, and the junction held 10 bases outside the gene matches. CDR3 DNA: TGTGCCAGCAGCGTTGAGGTCTACGGACAGGGGAACACCGGGGAGCTGTTTTTT. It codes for CASSVEVYGQGNTGELFF.

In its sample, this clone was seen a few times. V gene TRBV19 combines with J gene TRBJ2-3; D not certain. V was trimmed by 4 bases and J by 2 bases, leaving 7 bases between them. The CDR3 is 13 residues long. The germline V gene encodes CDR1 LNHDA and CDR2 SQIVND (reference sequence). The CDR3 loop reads CASSNRYTDTQYF. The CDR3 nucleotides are TGTGCCAGTAGTAACCGCTACACAGATACGCAGTATTTT.

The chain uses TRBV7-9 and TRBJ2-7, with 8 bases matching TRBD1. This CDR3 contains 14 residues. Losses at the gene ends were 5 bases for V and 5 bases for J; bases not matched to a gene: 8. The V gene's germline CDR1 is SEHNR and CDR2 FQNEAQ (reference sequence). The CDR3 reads CASSPGQAGDEQYF. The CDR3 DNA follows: TGTGCCAGCAGCCCGGGACAGGCGGGCGACGAGCAGTACTTC.

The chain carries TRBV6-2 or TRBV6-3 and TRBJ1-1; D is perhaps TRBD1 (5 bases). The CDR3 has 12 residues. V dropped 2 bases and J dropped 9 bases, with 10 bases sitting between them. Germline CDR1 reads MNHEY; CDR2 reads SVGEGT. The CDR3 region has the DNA TGTGCCAGCAGTTACATTGGACAACAAGCTTTCTTT. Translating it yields CASSYIGQQAFF.

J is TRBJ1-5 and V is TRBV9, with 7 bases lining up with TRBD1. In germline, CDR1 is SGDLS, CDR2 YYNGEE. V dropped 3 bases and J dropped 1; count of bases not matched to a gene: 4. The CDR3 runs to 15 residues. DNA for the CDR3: TGTGCCAGCAGCGCGACAGGGTGGAGCAATCAGCCCCAGCATTTT. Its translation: CASSATGWSNQPQHF.

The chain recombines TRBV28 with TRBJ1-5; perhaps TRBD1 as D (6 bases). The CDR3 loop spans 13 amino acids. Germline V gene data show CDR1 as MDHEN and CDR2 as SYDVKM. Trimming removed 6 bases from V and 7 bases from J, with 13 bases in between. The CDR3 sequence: CASRDPQGQPQHF. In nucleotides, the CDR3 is TGTGCCAGCAGGGACCCACAGGGCCAGCCCCAGCATTTT.

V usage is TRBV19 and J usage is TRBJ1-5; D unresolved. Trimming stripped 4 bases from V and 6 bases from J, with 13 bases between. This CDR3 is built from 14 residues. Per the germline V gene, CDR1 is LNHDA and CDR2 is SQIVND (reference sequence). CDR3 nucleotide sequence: TGTGCCAGTAGTACAGGATCGGTGGCTCAGCCCCAGCATTTT. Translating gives CASSTGSVAQPQHF.

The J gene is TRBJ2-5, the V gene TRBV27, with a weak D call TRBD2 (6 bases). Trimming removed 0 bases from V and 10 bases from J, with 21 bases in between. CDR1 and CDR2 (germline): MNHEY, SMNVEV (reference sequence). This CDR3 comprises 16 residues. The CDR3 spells CASSLSGSIPLGGQYF. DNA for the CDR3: TGTGCCAGCAGTTTATCCGGATCCATCCCGCTGGGGGGCCAGTACTTC.

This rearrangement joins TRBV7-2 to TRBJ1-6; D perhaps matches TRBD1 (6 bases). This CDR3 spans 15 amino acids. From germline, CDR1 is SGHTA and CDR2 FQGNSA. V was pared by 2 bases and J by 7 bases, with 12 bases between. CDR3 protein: CASSLLTGMNSPLHF. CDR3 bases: TGTGCCAGCAGCTTACTTACAGGGATGAATTCACCCCTCCACTTT. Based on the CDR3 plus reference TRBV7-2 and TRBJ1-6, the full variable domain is GAGVSQSPSNKVTEKGKDVELRCDPISGHTALYWYRQSLGQGLEFLIYFQGNSAPDKSGLPSDRFSAERTGGSVSTLTIQRTQQEDSAVYLCASSLLTGMNSPLHFGNGTRLTVT.

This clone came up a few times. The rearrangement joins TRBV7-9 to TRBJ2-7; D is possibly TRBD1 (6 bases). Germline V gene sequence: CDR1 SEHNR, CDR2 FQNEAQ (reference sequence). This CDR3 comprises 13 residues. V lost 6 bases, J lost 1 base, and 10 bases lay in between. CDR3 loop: CASSYRVSYEQYF. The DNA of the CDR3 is TGTGCCAGCAGTTACAGGGTTTCCTACGAGCAGTACTTC.

CDR3: CASSYSTGGGTEAFF. The CDR3 coding sequence is TGTGCCAGCAGTTACTCGACAGGGGGAGGGACTGAAGCTTTCTTT. The chain recombines TRBV6-5 with TRBJ1-1; TRBD1 aligns across 9 bases. Unmatched junction bases numbered 4, after V lost 0 bases and J lost 5 bases. Germline CDR1 is MNHEY and CDR2 is SVGAGI. The CDR3 totals 15 residues.

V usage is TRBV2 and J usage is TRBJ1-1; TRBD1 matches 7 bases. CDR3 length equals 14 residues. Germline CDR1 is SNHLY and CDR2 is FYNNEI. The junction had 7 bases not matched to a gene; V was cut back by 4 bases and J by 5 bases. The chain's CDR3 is CASSVTGRDTEAFF. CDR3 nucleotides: TGTGCCAGCAGTGTGACAGGGCGGGATACTGAAGCTTTCTTT. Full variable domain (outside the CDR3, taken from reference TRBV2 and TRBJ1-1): EPEVTQTPSHQVTQMGQEVILRCVPISNHLYFYWYRQILGQKVEFLVSFYNNEISEKSEIFDDQFSVERPDGSNFTLKIRSTKLEDSAMYFCASSVTGRDTEAFFGQGTRLTVV.

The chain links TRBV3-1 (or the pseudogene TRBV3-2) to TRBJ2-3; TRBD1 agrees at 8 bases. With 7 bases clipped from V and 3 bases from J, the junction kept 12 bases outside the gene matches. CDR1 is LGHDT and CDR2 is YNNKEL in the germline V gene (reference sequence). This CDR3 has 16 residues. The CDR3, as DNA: TGTGCCAGCAAGGGCGAGGGGGACAGGAGAACAGATACGCAGTATTTT. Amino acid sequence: CASKGEGDRRTDTQYF.

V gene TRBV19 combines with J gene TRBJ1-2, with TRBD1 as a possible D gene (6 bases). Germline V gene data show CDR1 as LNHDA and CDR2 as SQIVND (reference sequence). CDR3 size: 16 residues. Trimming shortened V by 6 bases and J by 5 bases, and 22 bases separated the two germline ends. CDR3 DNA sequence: TGTGCCAGTAGGCAACTACGGATGGGACACCTTTATGGCTACACCTTC. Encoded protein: CASRQLRMGHLYGYTF. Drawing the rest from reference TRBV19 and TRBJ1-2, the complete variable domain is DGGITQSPKYLFRKEGQNVTLSCEQNLNHDAMYWYRQDPGQGLRLIYYSQIVNDFQKGDIAEGYSVSREKKESFPLTVTSAQKNPTAFYLCASRQLRMGHLYGYTFGSGTRLTVV.

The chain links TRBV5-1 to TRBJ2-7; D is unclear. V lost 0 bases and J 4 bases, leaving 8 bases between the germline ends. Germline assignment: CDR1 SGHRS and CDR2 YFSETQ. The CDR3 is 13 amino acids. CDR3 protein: CASSLALRYEQYF. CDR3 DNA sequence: TGCGCCAGCAGCTTGGCCTTGCGTTACGAGCAGTACTTC.

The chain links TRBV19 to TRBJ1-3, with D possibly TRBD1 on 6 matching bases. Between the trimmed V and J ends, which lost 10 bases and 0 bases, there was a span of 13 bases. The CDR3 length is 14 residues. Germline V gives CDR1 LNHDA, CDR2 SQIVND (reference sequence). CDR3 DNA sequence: TGTGCCACTTTGGACAGTCGCTCTGGAAACACCATATATTTT. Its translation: CATLDSRSGNTIYF.

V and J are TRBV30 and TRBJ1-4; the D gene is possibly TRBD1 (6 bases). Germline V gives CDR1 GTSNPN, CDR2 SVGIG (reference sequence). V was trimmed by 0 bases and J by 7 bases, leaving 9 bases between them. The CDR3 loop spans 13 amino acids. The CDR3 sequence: CAWSVPRGEKLFF. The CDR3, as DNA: TGTGCCTGGAGTGTCCCCAGGGGTGAAAAACTGTTTTTT.

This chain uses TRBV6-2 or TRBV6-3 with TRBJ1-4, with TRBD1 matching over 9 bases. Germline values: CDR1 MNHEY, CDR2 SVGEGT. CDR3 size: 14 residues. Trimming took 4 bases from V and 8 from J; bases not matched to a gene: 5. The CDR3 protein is CASSSGTGSEKLFF. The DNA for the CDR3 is TGTGCCAGCAGTTCCGGGACAGGGTCGGAAAAACTGTTTTTT.

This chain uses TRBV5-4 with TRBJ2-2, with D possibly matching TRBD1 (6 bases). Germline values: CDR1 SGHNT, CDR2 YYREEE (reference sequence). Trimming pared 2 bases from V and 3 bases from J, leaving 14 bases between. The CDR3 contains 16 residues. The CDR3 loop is CASSFWGPTHTGELFF. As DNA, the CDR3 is TGTGCCAGCAGCTTCTGGGGGCCGACGCACACCGGGGAGCTGTTTTTT.

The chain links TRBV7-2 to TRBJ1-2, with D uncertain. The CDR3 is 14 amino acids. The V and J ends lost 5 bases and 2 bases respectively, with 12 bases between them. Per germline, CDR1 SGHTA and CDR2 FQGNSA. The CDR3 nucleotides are TGTGCCAGCAGCACACAGAATGGGAACTATGGCTACACCTTC. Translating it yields CASSTQNGNYGYTF. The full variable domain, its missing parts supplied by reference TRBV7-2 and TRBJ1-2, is GAGVSQSPSNKVTEKGKDVELRCDPISGHTALYWYRQSLGQGLEFLIYFQGNSAPDKSGLPSDRFSAERTGGSVSTLTIQRTQQEDSAVYLCASSTQNGNYGYTFGSGTRLTVV.

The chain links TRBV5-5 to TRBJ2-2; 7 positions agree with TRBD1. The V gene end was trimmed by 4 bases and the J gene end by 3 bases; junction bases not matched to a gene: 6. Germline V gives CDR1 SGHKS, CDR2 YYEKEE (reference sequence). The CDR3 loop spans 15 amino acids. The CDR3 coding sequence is TGTGCCAGCAGCACTGGACAGGTGGACACCGGGGAGCTGTTTTTT. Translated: CASSTGQVDTGELFF.

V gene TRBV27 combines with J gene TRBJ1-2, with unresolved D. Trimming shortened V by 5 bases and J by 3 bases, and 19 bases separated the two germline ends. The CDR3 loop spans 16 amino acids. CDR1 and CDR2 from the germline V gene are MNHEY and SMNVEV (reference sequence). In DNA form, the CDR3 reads TGTGCCAGCAGTCCCCGGGAGGGTGCGTCGGACTATGGCTACACCTTC. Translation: CASSPREGASDYGYTF.